This TCR beta chain was identified in a study of T-cell memory formation after mild COVID-19. Study information: For the most part, TCR clusters were specific to one donor.

In TCRdb, the 5' RACE reads were re-called with MiXCR into one record per CDR3 protein. The repertoire has under 300,000 distinct CDR3 sequences, 15% to 20% of them found once; the top ten carry 3.5% to 4%. V gave up 6 bases and J gave up 7 bases, with 18 bases separating them. CDR3 length equals 15 residues. In its sample, this clonotype was seen many times. This clonotype originated in a young man who had mild COVID-19 (a few samples of this study predate the infection). Cell type and time point are not known. Sequencing was performed on PBMCs or a T cell subset sorted from them (not recorded which). The chain uses TRBV12-3 or TRBV12-4 and TRBJ1-4, with D possibly being TRBD1 (6 bases). CDR3 region: CASRSPRGHGEKLFF. The CDR3 DNA follows: TGTGCCAGCAGATCACCCCGGGGGCACGGTGAAAAACTGTTTTTT.